These 10 T cell receptor beta chains originate from one sample sequenced in a study of CD8 T cells in ankylosing spondylitis. TCRdb re-derived calls from the 5' RACE reads in MiXCR, one entry per CDR3 protein. The data contain 200,000 or so distinct CDR3 sequences, 18% of them singletons. The sample was blood, either unsorted or a sorted T cell fraction (not recorded which). These receptor sequences come from a male donor between 10 and 30 years old with ankylosing spondylitis or in good health (not recorded which).

This rearrangement joins TRBV20-1 to TRBJ2-1; D remains unclear. The CDR3 runs to 11 residues. CDR1 and CDR2 from the germline V gene are DFQATT and SNEGSKA (reference sequence). Trimming cost V 1 base and J 9 bases, with 7 bases left between them. The CDR3 DNA sequence: TGCAGTGCTAGAGGCGACGGTGAGCAGTTCTTC. Its protein product is CSARGDGEQFF.

The sample holds many counts of this clonotype. This rearrangement joins TRBV5-1 to TRBJ1-1; D gene unclear. CDR3 length equals 15 residues. CDR1 is SGHRS, CDR2 YFSETQ, per germline. Trimming removed 0 bases from V and 2 bases from J, with 11 bases in between. The CDR3 sequence is CASSLALGVNTEAFF. CDR3 sequence (DNA): TGCGCCAGCAGCTTGGCCTTGGGAGTCAACACTGAAGCTTTCTTT.

This sequence joins TRBV29-1 and TRBJ2-7, with a possible D match to TRBD1 (6 bases). There are 14 residues in the CDR3. V shed 0 bases and J shed 3 bases, with 12 bases lying between them. Germline V CDR1 and CDR2: SQVTM, ANQGSEA. The DNA for the CDR3 is TGCAGCGTTGAAGAGCGGCAGGACAGCTACGAGCAGTACTTC. Its translation is CSVEERQDSYEQYF.

In this sample, this clonotype turned up many times. The chain has TRBV7-9 and TRBJ1-1; D gene uncertain. This CDR3 comprises 13 residues. The V end lost 3 bases, the J end lost 4 bases, and 9 bases lay between the germline ends. Germline-derived CDR1 and CDR2 are SEHNR and FQNEAQ (reference sequence). CDR3 sequence reads: CASSLSLLTEAFF. The DNA for the CDR3 is TGTGCCAGCAGCTTGTCCCTACTCACTGAAGCTTTCTTT.

This clonotype showed up many times. The chain recombines TRBV12-3 or TRBV12-4 with TRBJ1-3; D may be TRBD1 (6 bases). V lost 2 bases and J lost 0, with 14 bases in between. This CDR3 comprises 17 residues. The CDR3 DNA sequence: TGTGCCAGCAGTTTAAGGGGGGCGATAGACTCTGGAAACACCATATATTTT. It codes for CASSLRGAIDSGNTIYF.

This clonotype has a count of ten or more. This chain uses TRBV14 with TRBJ2-7; 9 positions agree with TRBD1. The CDR3 consists of 15 residues. CDR1 and CDR2 (germline): SGHDN, FVKESK. Trimming cost V 3 bases and J 5 bases; bases outside gene matches: 8. CDR3 sequence reads: CASSQGTGKYDEQYF. The CDR3 DNA reads as TGTGCCAGCAGCCAGGGGACAGGGAAGTATGACGAGCAGTACTTC. The variable domain in full, completed from reference TRBV14 and TRBJ2-7, reads EAGVTQFPSHSVIEKGQTVTLRCDPISGHDNLYWYRRVMGKEIKFLLHFVKESKQDESGMPNNRFLAERTGGTYSTLKVQPAELEDSGVYFCASSQGTGKYDEQYFGPGTRLTVT.

The sample holds many counts of this clonotype. J is TRBJ2-5 and V is TRBV7-7; D ambiguous. The CDR3 spans 13 residues. Germline V gene data show CDR1 as SSHAT and CDR2 as FNYEAQ (reference sequence). Deletions cut 0 bases from V and 1 base from J, with 3 bases between. The CDR3 sequence: CASSLASQETQYF. The DNA for the CDR3 is TGTGCCAGCAGCTTAGCAAGCCAAGAGACCCAGTACTTC.

This clonotype was seen a handful of times. The chain couples TRBV19 to TRBJ2-5; 9 bases agree with TRBD2. V shed 3 bases, J shed 5 bases, and the junction held 16 bases outside the gene matches. The CDR3 has 18 residues. Germline CDR1 reads LNHDA; CDR2 reads SQIVND (reference sequence). This chain's CDR3 is CASSIGLLAGDHSETQYF. CDR3 DNA sequence: TGTGCCAGTAGTATTGGGTTGTTAGCGGGAGACCATTCCGAGACCCAGTACTTC.

At least ten counts were recorded for this clonotype. The gene calls are TRBV2 and TRBJ1-1; maybe TRBD1 (6 bases). V was pared by 5 bases and J by 6 bases, with 13 bases between. CDR1 is SNHLY and CDR2 is FYNNEI in the germline V gene. This CDR3 contains 13 residues. CDR3 nucleotides: TGTGCCAGCAGTCCAAGGGGGGTGGCTGAAGCTTTCTTT. Translating gives CASSPRGVAEAFF.

This clonotype has a count of ten or more. V usage is TRBV6-5 and J usage is TRBJ2-3; TRBD2 matches at 7 bases. The CDR3 has 14 amino acids. The V gene end was trimmed by 7 bases and the J gene end by 7 bases; junction bases not matched to a gene: 11. Germline V gene lookup returns CDR1 MNHEY and CDR2 SVGAGI. Here the CDR3 reads CASKRGASGHTQYF. The CDR3 nucleotides are TGTGCCAGCAAAAGAGGAGCTAGCGGACATACGCAGTATTTT.